Following are 16 T cell receptor beta chains from one sample sequenced in a study of cytomegalovirus exposure and HLA in healthy donors. PCR used 60 Vbeta primers and 13 Jbeta primers. The data were produced by immunoSEQ multiplex PCR, yet TCRdb's version contains in-frame clones alone and is incomplete. The sample carries about 160,000 clones, about three quarters recorded once. Specimen: PBMCs. Receptors were obtained from a man aged 18-30 years in good health and CMV-seropositive.

The chain has TRBV30 and TRBJ2-2, with 9 bases matching TRBD2. The CDR3 has 15 residues. Germline CDR1 and CDR2: GTSNPN and SVGIG (reference sequence). With 1 base clipped from V and 4 bases from J, the junction kept 4 bases outside the gene matches. CDR3: CAWSGGGAGTGELFF. CDR3 in DNA: TGTGCCTGGAGTGGCGGGGGGGCGGGCACCGGGGAGCTGTTTTTT.

This clone came up a few times. The J gene is TRBJ1-2, the V gene TRBV29-1; 8 nucleotides match TRBD1. CDR3 length: 16 amino acids. After removal of 5 bases from V and 2 bases from J, the junction contained 13 bases not matched to a gene. In germline, CDR1 is SQVTM, CDR2 ANQGSEA. CDR3 nucleotides: TGCAGCGTTTGCCTTTGGACAGGGAGGGCGAACTATGGCTACACCTTC. It specifies CSVCLWTGRANYGYTF.

This chain uses TRBV29-1 with TRBJ2-1; 14 nucleotides match TRBD2. This CDR3 is built from 13 residues. CDR1 and CDR2 (germline): SQVTM, ANQGSEA. V shed 4 bases and J 7 bases; nucleotides not matched to a gene: 0. CDR3 nucleotides: TGCAGCGTTGGACTAGCGGGGGGGAATGAGCAGTTCTTC. Amino acids: CSVGLAGGNEQFF.

J is TRBJ1-4 and V is TRBV10-3; D gene ambiguous. The ends were cut back, 3 bases at V and 8 bases at J, with 10 bases in the middle. Germline loops: CDR1 ENHRY, CDR2 SYGVKD. CDR3 length: 13 amino acids. As DNA, the CDR3 is TGTGCCATCAGTGATGCCCAGCGAGAAAAACTGTTTTTT. Amino acid sequence: CAISDAQREKLFF.

The chain couples TRBV30 to TRBJ1-2; 12 bases are a match to TRBD1. CDR1 is GTSNPN and CDR2 is SVGIG in the germline V gene (reference sequence). The V gene end was trimmed by 4 bases and the J gene end by 2 bases; junction bases not matched to a gene: 11. The length of the CDR3 is 17 residues. The CDR3 DNA is TGTGCCTGGAACCGGGACAGGGGGCTCCAATCCAACTATGGCTACACCTTC. Its translation: CAWNRDRGLQSNYGYTF.

The V and J genes are TRBV9 and TRBJ2-3, with 7 bases matching TRBD2. J was trimmed by 4 bases and V by 0 bases; bases with no gene match: 5. Germline loops: CDR1 SGDLS, CDR2 YYNGEE. The CDR3 is 15 amino acids. The CDR3 DNA sequence: TGTGCCAGCAGCGTAGCGTCGGGGAGGGCAGATACGCAGTATTTT. This gives the protein CASSVASGRADTQYF.

The chain has TRBV7-8 and TRBJ1-5; 10 bases match TRBD1. Germline loops: CDR1 SGHVS, CDR2 FQNEAQ. V was pared by 0 bases and J by 6 bases, with 5 bases of the junction left unmatched. The CDR3 sequence is 16 residues long. In DNA, the CDR3 is TGTGCCAGCAGCTTAGCCAGGACAGGGGGAGGTCAGCCCCAGCATTTT. This sequence encodes CASSLARTGGGQPQHF.

This clone was seen only a few times. V gene TRBV6-1 combines with J gene TRBJ2-7, with TRBD1 matching 10 bases. CDR1 and CDR2 (germline): MNHNS, SASEGT. Trimming cost V 4 bases and J 3 bases; bases outside gene matches: 18. This CDR3 has 19 amino acids. This CDR3 reads CASSGKDRGVLFLIYEQYV. In DNA form, the CDR3 reads TGTGCCAGCAGTGGGAAGGACAGGGGGGTTTTGTTCTTAATCTACGAGCAGTACGTC.

The rearrangement joins TRBV5-6 to TRBJ2-5; no definite D call. Germline CDR1 SGHDT, CDR2 YYEEEE. V was trimmed by 0 bases and J by 8 bases, leaving 8 bases between them. This CDR3 is 12 amino acids long. The CDR3 nucleotides read TGTGCCAGCAGCTTGGACGGTCCTACCCAGTACTTC. Translation: CASSLDGPTQYF. Full variable domain (rest looked up from reference TRBV5-6 and TRBJ2-5): DAGVTQSPTHLIKTRGQQVTLRCSPKSGHDTVSWYQQALGQGPQFIFQYYEEEERQRGNFPDRFSGHQFPNYSSELNVNALLLGDSALYLCASSLDGPTQYFGPGTRLLVL.

J is TRBJ1-1 and V is TRBV5-4, with D hard to call. There are 16 residues in the CDR3. The germline CDR1 and CDR2 sequences are SGHNT and YYREEE (reference sequence). The V end was cut by 0 bases, the J end by 4 bases, with 16 bases between. The CDR3, as DNA: TGTGCCAGCAGCTTGGGGGCAGTGGTTAAACCCACTGAAGCTTTCTTT. Translating gives CASSLGAVVKPTEAFF.

This clone has a single count. The chain recombines TRBV5-4 with TRBJ2-1, with 13 bases lining up with TRBD2. In germline, CDR1 is SGHNT, CDR2 YYREEE (reference sequence). V trimming: 4 bases; J trimming: 6 bases; junction bases outside the gene matches: 7. This CDR3 contains 16 residues. The CDR3 DNA sequence: TGTGCCAGCAGCGGCTCCGGGACTAGCGGGACCAATGAGCAGTTCTTC. It specifies CASSGSGTSGTNEQFF.

Concerning this clone: Distinct nucleotide sequences in the sample also encode this CDR3. The chain uses TRBV15 and TRBJ1-3; D is possibly TRBD1 (6 bases). The CDR3 consists of 15 residues. Germline V lookup: CDR1 LNHNV, CDR2 YYDKDF (reference sequence). V dropped 0 bases and J dropped 0 bases, with 6 bases sitting between them. The CDR3 loop reads CATSRDRGSGNTIYF. The CDR3, as DNA: TGTGCCACCAGCAGAGACAGGGGCTCTGGAAACACCATATATTTT.

The table lists this clone with a few counts. V gene TRBV27 combines with J gene TRBJ2-1; TRBD2 might be the D (5 bases). V was trimmed by 6 bases and J by 4 bases, leaving 16 bases between them. The CDR3 is 15 residues long. Germline V gene lookup returns CDR1 MNHEY and CDR2 SMNVEV (reference sequence). CDR3 bases: TGTGCCAGCAGCCCCACTAGTTCCGCTTACAATGAGCAGTTCTTC. Amino acids: CASSPTSSAYNEQFF.

This chain connects TRBV4-1 to TRBJ1-1, with 7 nucleotides matching TRBD1. The CDR3 sequence is 15 residues long. Trimming took 3 bases from V and 0 from J; bases not matched to a gene: 4. The germline CDR1 and CDR2 sequences are MGHRA and YSYEKL. This chain's CDR3 is CASSQFTGVNTEAFF. In nucleotides, the CDR3 is TGCGCCAGCAGCCAGTTTACAGGGGTGAACACTGAAGCTTTCTTT.

This rearrangement joins TRBV27 to TRBJ2-1; D remains unclear. V lost 7 bases and J lost 0, with 7 bases in between. The germline V gene has CDR1 MNHEY and CDR2 SMNVEV (reference sequence). The CDR3 is 13 amino acids. CDR3 nucleotide sequence: TGTGCCAGCAAAACAGCCTCCTACAATGAGCAGTTCTTC. It specifies CASKTASYNEQFF.

The chain uses TRBV6-1 and TRBJ2-7; 10 nucleotides line up with TRBD1. This CDR3 is 14 amino acids long. J gave up 7 bases and V 4 bases, and 7 bases lay outside the gene matches. The germline CDR1 and CDR2 sequences are MNHNS and SASEGT. CDR3 in amino acids: CASSGRDRGREQYV. CDR3 bases: TGTGCCAGCAGTGGCCGGGACAGGGGCAGGGAGCAGTACGTC.